This TCR beta chain appears in the sequencing data of a study of cytomegalovirus exposure and HLA in healthy donors. About the study: Previous work identified around 120 million unique TCR beta sequences from 150 million to 200 million T cells.

V was shortened by 0 bases and J by 2 bases, with 8 bases between the two germline ends. Germline V lookup: CDR1 SGHNT, CDR2 YYREEE (reference sequence). This CDR3 has 15 amino acids. About this clone: Its antigen is not identified.

Amplification used 60 Vbeta primers and 13 Jbeta primers. Profiled with immunoSEQ multiplex PCR; TCRdb holds only in-frame clones, not every one. This repertoire shows 170,000 or so clones, more than 70% found once; its top ten account for around 0.37%. Broader study findings: As was reported, the classifier diagnosed cytomegalovirus status with high specificity and sensitivity. In all likelihood, a cluster of highly shared sequence variants was a sequencing artifact.

The chain carries TRBV5-4 and TRBJ2-2, with a weak D call TRBD2 (6 bases). The sequenced sample was PBMCs. The TCR originated in a boy aged 2 to 9 in good health and CMV-seronegative. In nucleotides, the CDR3 is TGTGCCAGCAGCTTGGCGGGGGTTAACACCGGGGAGCTGTTTTTT. Translated: CASSLAGVNTGELFF.